The rows below give T cell receptor beta chains drawn from one sample of a study of T cell repertoires in cytomegalovirus infection. One entry per CDR3 protein results from TCRdb running MiXCR on the reads. The table has more than 300,000 distinct CDR3 sequences, just under 35% seen once; the top ten hold roughly 14%. Their antigen targets remain unknown. The specimen was cultured PBMCs, collected from culture after CMV antigen stimulation. The source is a human donor in good health (CMV status not recorded). Some clones in this sample may be carry-over from other donors' samples. Each CDR3 is given with its conserved first and last residue. The D gene is left open where the match is weak. Not all rows give a size; the values are once, few, many and, for expanded clones, a class.

CDR3aa,CDR3nt,j_gene,d_gene,v_gene,abundance
CASSQITGVQPQHF,TGCGCCAGCAGCCAAATTACAGGGGTTCAGCCCCAGCATTTT,TRBJ1-5,TRBD1,TRBV4-3,many
CASSLLSGYNEQFF,TGCGCCAGCAGCCTCCTATCGGGGTACAATGAGCAGTTCTTC,TRBJ2-1,NA,TRBV4-1,NA
CASSYTGLQETQYF,TGTGCCAGCAGCTACACAGGGTTACAAGAGACCCAGTACTTC,TRBJ2-5,NA,TRBV7-2,many
CASSQSWPFSGANVLTF,TGCGCCAGCAGTCAATCCTGGCCGTTTTCTGGGGCCAACGTCCTGACTTTC,TRBJ2-6,NA,TRBV23-1,NA
CASSSPGAEQYF,TGTGCCAGCAGTTCCCCAGGGGCCGAGCAGTACTTC,TRBJ2-7,NA,TRBV28,NA
CASSSLEPGAGGGETQYF,TGTGCCAGTAGTAGCTTAGAACCCGGAGCGGGAGGAGGAGAGACCCAGTACTTC,TRBJ2-5,TRBD2,TRBV19,many
CASSTRQGYEQYF,TGTGCCAGCAGCACCCGACAGGGCTACGAGCAGTACTTC,TRBJ2-7,TRBD1,TRBV7-2,many
CASSIAGTYQETQYF,TGTGCCAGTAGTATAGCCGGGACGTACCAAGAGACCCAGTACTTC,TRBJ2-5,NA,TRBV19,few
CASRPPGHPNQPQHF,TGTGCCAGCAGACCCCCCGGACACCCAAATCAGCCCCAGCATTTT,TRBJ1-5,NA,TRBV7-2,many
CASSLLDIGELFF,TGTGCCAGCAGTTTACTCGATATCGGGGAGCTGTTTTTT,TRBJ2-2,NA,TRBV28,NA
CASSLRDYDNEQFF,TGTGCCAGCAGTTTACGGGACTACGACAATGAGCAGTTCTTC,TRBJ2-1,TRBD2,TRBV12-3/TRBV12-4,few
CASSFGTPMFF,TGTGCCAGCAGTTTTGGGACTCCAATGTTCTTC,TRBJ2-1,NA,TRBV12-3/TRBV12-4,NA
CASSSNTAYGTQYF,TGTGCCAGCAGCTCAAACACAGCCTATGGGACCCAGTACTTC,TRBJ2-5,NA,TRBV11-2,few
CASSYAYEQYF,TGTGCCAGCAGTTATGCCTACGAGCAGTACTTC,TRBJ2-7,NA,TRBV7-2,many
CASSLRRGLDTIYF,TGTGCCAGCAGTTTAAGGAGGGGGCTGGACACCATATATTTT,TRBJ1-3,TRBD1,TRBV12-3/TRBV12-4,NA
CASSDGGTVYNEQYF,TGTGCCAGCAGCGATGGGGGGACAGTCTACAATGAGCAGTACTTC,TRBJ2-7,NA,TRBV7-2,NA
CSAPLDRGNEQFF,TGCAGTGCCCCGTTGGACAGGGGGAATGAGCAGTTCTTC,TRBJ2-1,TRBD1,TRBV20-1,NA
CATSEGGLAGDTDTQYF,TGTGCCACCAGTGAGGGCGGACTAGCGGGGGACACAGATACGCAGTATTTT,TRBJ2-3,TRBD2,TRBV24-1,NA
CASSSPSGSSHEQFF,TGTGCCAGCAGTTCTCCTAGCGGGAGCTCCCATGAGCAGTTCTTC,TRBJ2-1,TRBD2,TRBV28,NA
CASSLAGQGARADTQYF,TGTGCCAGCAGCTTAGCAGGACAGGGGGCGCGCGCAGATACGCAGTATTTT,TRBJ2-3,TRBD1,TRBV7-2,NA
CASSPGQGVGGYTF,TGTGCCAGCAGCCCCGGACAGGGCGTAGGTGGCTACACCTTC,TRBJ1-2,TRBD1,TRBV7-2,many
CASSPPPKTSSYNEQFF,TGTGCCAGCAGTCCACCCCCGAAGACCAGCTCCTACAATGAGCAGTTCTTC,TRBJ2-1,NA,TRBV27,NA